These T cell receptor beta chains were read from a single sample in a study of patients and donors after allogeneic stem cell transplantation. Using its own MiXCR run on the RT-PCR reads, TCRdb lists one record per CDR3 protein. The sample lists about 57,000 distinct CDR3 sequences; 10% to 15% were seen once. Sequenced sample: blood, either unsorted or a sorted T cell fraction (not recorded which). Every receptor here comes from a human donor who was either an allogeneic HSCT recipient or a stem cell or donor lymphocyte infusion donor (not recorded which). It is not recorded whose cells these are; they may come from a transplant donor. Each CDR3 is given with its conserved first and last residue. The D gene is left open where the match is weak. Rows may omit the clone size; those that give it use once, few, many or a size class.

D	J	size	V	DNA	CDR3
NA	TRBJ2-5	many	TRBV5-1	TGCGCCAGCAGCTTGGAAGCGGGCCTATTGGAGACCCAGTACTTC	CASSLEAGLLETQYF
NA	TRBJ1-2	NA	TRBV24-1	TGTGCCACCAGCGACCTAGGAGGGTATGGCTACACCTTC	CATSDLGGYGYTF
TRBD1	TRBJ2-2	many	TRBV11-2	TGTGCCAGCAGCTTGGGACAGGGGTACACCGGGGAGCTGTTTTTT	CASSLGQGYTGELFF
NA	TRBJ2-7	NA	TRBV20-1	TGCAGTGCGACACCCGAGAACCACGAGCAGTACTTC	CSATPENHEQYF
NA	TRBJ2-4	few	TRBV27	TGTGCCAGCAGTTCTGGCAGGGTATGGGACATTCAGTACTTC	CASSSGRVWDIQYF
NA	TRBJ2-3	few	TRBV12-3/TRBV12-4	TGTGCCAGCAGCAAGGACATCTTTCTTAGCACAGATACGCAGTATTTT	CASSKDIFLSTDTQYF
NA	TRBJ2-7	few	TRBV12-3/TRBV12-4	TGTGCCAGCAATTCGGTCCTGGACTACGAGCAGTACTTC	CASNSVLDYEQYF
NA	TRBJ1-1	NA	TRBV9	TGTGCCAGCAGCGTAGTGGGACATCGAAACACTGAAGCTTTCTTT	CASSVVGHRNTEAFF
TRBD1	TRBJ2-1	few	TRBV20-1	TGCAGTGCGGATGGACAGGGCCGGACCGGCAATGAGCAGTTCTTC	CSADGQGRTGNEQFF
NA	TRBJ1-2	many	TRBV6-1	TGTGCCAGCAGTGAAGCGTCGGGGGCCAACTATGGCTACACCTTC	CASSEASGANYGYTF
TRBD2	TRBJ2-3	NA	TRBV5-1	TGCGCCAGCGGATCACACTCTCCAGTCGGGACTAGCGGGGGGACGAATACGCAGTATTTT	CASGSHSPVGTSGGTNTQYF
TRBD2	TRBJ2-7	NA	TRBV5-8	TGTGCCAGCAGCTCGGTCGGGACTAGCGGCTCCTACGAGCAGTACTTC	CASSSVGTSGSYEQYF
NA	TRBJ2-7	NA	TRBV7-9	TGTGCCAGCAGTCTAGGACTCTCCTACGAGCAGTACTTC	CASSLGLSYEQYF
NA	TRBJ2-7	NA	TRBV6-5	TGTGCCAGCAGCCGACTAGGGGACGAGCAGTACTTC	CASSRLGDEQYF
TRBD2	TRBJ2-1	few	TRBV5-1	TGCGCCAGCAGCTCCCGGGACTACCATTCCTACAATGAGCAGTTCTTC	CASSSRDYHSYNEQFF
NA	TRBJ2-1	NA	TRBV14	TGTGCCAGCAGCCAAGGAGGGGGAGCGGGTGAGCAGTTCTTC	CASSQGGGAGEQFF
NA	TRBJ2-2	NA	TRBV20-1	TGCAGTGCTAGAGATCTTCTTTTTGACACCGGGGAGCTGTTTTTT	CSARDLLFDTGELFF
TRBD1	TRBJ1-4	few	TRBV5-1	TGCGCCAGCAGCTTGGCCCCTCAGGGGGCGGGTGAAAAACTGTTTTTT	CASSLAPQGAGEKLFF
NA	TRBJ1-1	NA	TRBV5-1	TGCGCCAGCGAAATTACAGGGTTCACTGAAGCTTTCTTT	CASEITGFTEAFF
NA	TRBJ2-3	NA	TRBV5-6	TGTGCCAGCAGCTTTTCTCAAACAAAAAGCACAGATACGCAGTATTTT	CASSFSQTKSTDTQYF
NA	TRBJ1-5	many	TRBV5-6	TGTGCCAGCAGCCGCAGCGGCAATCAGCCCCAGCATTTT	CASSRSGNQPQHF
TRBD2	TRBJ2-1	few	TRBV15	TGTGCCACCAGCAGAGATCTAGCGGGAGGCAATGAGCAGTTCTTC	CATSRDLAGGNEQFF
TRBD1	TRBJ2-5	NA	TRBV5-1	TGCGCCAGCAAACAGGGGGCCTTACAAGAGACCCAGTACTTC	CASKQGALQETQYF
NA	TRBJ1-5	NA	TRBV5-1	TGCGCCAGCAGCTTGGAGGGGACCAATCAGCCCCAGCATTTT	CASSLEGTNQPQHF
NA	TRBJ1-1	many	TRBV18	TGTGCCAGCTCACCCCGGGAGGGAAGAACTGAAGCTTTCTTT	CASSPREGRTEAFF
NA	TRBJ1-3	NA	TRBV11-3	TGTGCCAGCAGCTTAGAACATTATCTGATATACTCTGGAAACACCATATATTTT	CASSLEHYLIYSGNTIYF
TRBD2	TRBJ2-2	few	TRBV7-3	TGTGCCAGCAGCATTTCTAGCGGTAACACCGGGGAGCTGTTTTTT	CASSISSGNTGELFF